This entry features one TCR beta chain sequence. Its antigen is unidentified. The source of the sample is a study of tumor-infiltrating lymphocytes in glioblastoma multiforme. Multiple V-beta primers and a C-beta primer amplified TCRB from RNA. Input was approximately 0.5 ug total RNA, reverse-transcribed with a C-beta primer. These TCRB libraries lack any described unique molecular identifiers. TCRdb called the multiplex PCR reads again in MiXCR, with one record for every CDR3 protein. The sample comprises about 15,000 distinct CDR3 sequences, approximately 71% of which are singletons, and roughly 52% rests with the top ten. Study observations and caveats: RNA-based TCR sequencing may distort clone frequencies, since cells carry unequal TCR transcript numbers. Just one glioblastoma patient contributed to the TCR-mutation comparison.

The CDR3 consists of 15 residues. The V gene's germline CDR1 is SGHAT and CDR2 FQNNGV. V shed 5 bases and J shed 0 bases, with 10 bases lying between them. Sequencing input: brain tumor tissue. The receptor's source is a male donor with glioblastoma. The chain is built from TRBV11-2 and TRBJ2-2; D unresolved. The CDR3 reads CASSPVGSNTGELFF. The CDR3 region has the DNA TGTGCCAGCAGCCCCGTCGGATCGAACACCGGGGAGCTGTTTTTT.